The entry below describes one T cell receptor beta chain. The antigen is unknown. V gave up 4 bases and J gave up 5 bases; unmatched junction bases: 0. Germline CDR1 ENHRY, CDR2 SYGVKD. The CDR3 is 13 residues long. It was with 60 Vbeta and 13 Jbeta primers that the PCR ran. As originally analysed: The count from a later analysis was some 81 million unique TCR beta chains, 9 million to 12 million of them shared. Libraries were prepared by immunoSEQ multiplex PCR; TCRdb keeps only in-frame clonotypes and omits some of them. V and J calls and clone size follow that table, whereas D and trimming were derived from the DNA. The sample gives about 50,000 clones, about 84% of which show up once; approximately 1.4% is in the top ten. This sample is part of a study of cytomegalovirus exposure and HLA in healthy donors. General study findings and limits: A link between a missense DCLRE1C variant and TCR beta V- and J-gene trimming emerged from a later analysis.

This chain connects TRBV10-3 to TRBJ1-4, with TRBD1 matching 8 bases. Sample: PBMCs. This TCR was sampled from a man aged 25 to 40 in good health and CMV-seronegative. The CDR3 here is CAISGTGNEKLFF. CDR3 DNA: TGTGCCATCAGTGGGACAGGGAATGAAAAACTGTTTTTT.